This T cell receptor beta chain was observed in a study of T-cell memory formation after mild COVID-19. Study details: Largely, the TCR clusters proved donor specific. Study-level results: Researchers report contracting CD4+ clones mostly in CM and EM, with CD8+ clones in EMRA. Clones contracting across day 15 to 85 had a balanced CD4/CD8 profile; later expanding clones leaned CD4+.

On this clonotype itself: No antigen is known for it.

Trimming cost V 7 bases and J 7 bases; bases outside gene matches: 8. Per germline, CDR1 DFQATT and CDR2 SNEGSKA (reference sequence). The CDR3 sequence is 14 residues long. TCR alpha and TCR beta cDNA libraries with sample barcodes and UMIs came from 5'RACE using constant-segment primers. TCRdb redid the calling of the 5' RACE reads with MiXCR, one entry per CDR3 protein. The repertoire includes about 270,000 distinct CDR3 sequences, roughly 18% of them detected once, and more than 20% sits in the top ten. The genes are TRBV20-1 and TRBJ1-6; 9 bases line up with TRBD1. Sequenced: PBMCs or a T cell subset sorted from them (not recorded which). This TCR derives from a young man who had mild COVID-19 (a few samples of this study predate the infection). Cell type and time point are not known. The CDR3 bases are TGCAGTGGGGTCCTCGGGACAGGGAATTCACCCCTCCACTTT. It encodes CSGVLGTGNSPLHF.